The rows below give T cell receptor beta chains drawn from one sample of a study of CD4 T cells in relation to SARS-CoV-2 and coronaviruses. The data were produced by immunoSEQ multiplex PCR, yet TCRdb's version contains in-frame clones alone and is incomplete. The data hold some 26,000 clones, with just under 75% observed a single time. Their cognate antigens are unknown. The sequencing sample was made of CD4+ T cells from PBMCs, cultured in vitro. These receptor sequences come from a human donor in good health. Each CDR3 is given with its conserved first and last residue. A D gene is named only where the DNA matches it firmly. Expanded clones are given a class, and other clones once, few, many or no size at all.

d_call	v_call	j_call	clone_size	cdr3_nt	cdr3_aa
-	TRBV9	TRBJ2-2	-	TGTGCCAGCAGCGTAGTCGGGACTCTTACTGGTGTCGGGGAGCTGTTTTTT	CASSVVGTLTGVGELFF
TRBD2	TRBV5-6	TRBJ2-2	-	TGTGCCAGCAACATTATGAGCGGGATAGCCGGGGAGCTGTTTTTT	CASNIMSGIAGELFF
-	TRBV19	TRBJ1-1	-	TGTGCCAGTAGTATAGATGCTTCAGGTATAGAAGCTTTCTTT	CASSIDASGIEAFF
TRBD1	TRBV27	TRBJ2-7	-	TGTGCCAGCAGTTTCCGGGCAGGGGGCTCCTACGAGCAGTACTTC	CASSFRAGGSYEQYF
-	TRBV12-3/TRBV12-4	TRBJ2-4	-	TGTGCCAGCAGTTTAGCCAGGCCAAACATTCAGTACTTC	CASSLARPNIQYF
-	TRBV29-1	TRBJ1-5	-	TGCAGCGTTGGTCTGGGGGACGGTCAGCCCCAGCATTTT	CSVGLGDGQPQHF
-	TRBV4-3	TRBJ2-5	-	TGCGCCAGCAGCCGCACAGGGACTGGCGTCCAAGAGACCCAGTACTTC	CASSRTGTGVQETQYF
TRBD2	TRBV2	TRBJ2-4	-	TGTGCCAGCAGTGACGAGGGAGGGGTAGCCAAAAACATTCAGTACTTC	CASSDEGGVAKNIQYF
-	TRBV7-2	TRBJ2-5	-	TGTGCCAGCAGCCCACCCCCGGGCCAAGAGACCCAGTACTTC	CASSPPPGQETQYF
-	TRBV4-3	TRBJ1-4	-	TGCGCCAGCAGCCAAGAGTTGGGGGATATGCTTGAAAAACTGTTTTTT	CASSQELGDMLEKLFF
-	TRBV5-8	TRBJ1-2	few	TGTGCCAGCAGCTTGGATGCAGGGTTTGGTGGCTACACCTTC	CASSLDAGFGGYTF
-	TRBV6-5	TRBJ1-1	-	TGTGCCAGCAGTCGACAGCCAGCGAGGATAGCTTTCTTT	CASSRQPARIAFF
-	TRBV3-1/TRBV3-2	TRBJ2-1	few	TGTGCCAGCAGCCAAGAAGGGGTCCTTCATGAGCAGTTCTTC	CASSQEGVLHEQFF
-	TRBV6-6	TRBJ2-1	-	TGTGCCAGCAGCTTAGGACAGCGCAATGAGCAGTTCTTC	CASSLGQRNEQFF
TRBD2	TRBV7-6	TRBJ2-2	-	TGTGCCAGCAGCTTACGCCAGGGACTAGCGGGTACCGGGGAGCTGTTTTTT	CASSLRQGLAGTGELFF
-	TRBV7-9	TRBJ2-7	-	TGTGCCAGCAGCTTAGGGGACAACATCTACGAGCAGTACTTC	CASSLGDNIYEQYF
-	TRBV4-3	TRBJ1-2	-	TGCGCCAGCAGCCAAGATTGGAGGGGGTTTGGCTACACCTTC	CASSQDWRGFGYTF
TRBD2	TRBV3-1/TRBV3-2	TRBJ2-7	-	TGTGCCAGCAGCCAGGATAGCGGGAGCTTCCCCTACGAGCAGTACTTC	CASSQDSGSFPYEQYF